A single sample is the source of the 32 T cell receptor beta chains below, sequenced in a study of blood T cell repertoires in COVID-19. Clones were read by immunoSEQ multiplex PCR, and TCRdb kept only the in-frame ones, dropping some. The table shows approximately 140,000 clones, with roughly 87% occurring only once. The sequencing input was peripheral blood. The receptors were sampled from a woman between 55 and 75 years old with active or convalescent COVID-19.

This chain links TRBV9 with TRBJ2-1, with 12 bases identical to TRBD2. Trimming at V came to 4 bases and at J to 0 bases, leaving 14 bases not matched to a gene. The CDR3 runs to 20 residues. Germline V gene data show CDR1 as SGDLS and CDR2 as YYNGEE. CDR3 protein: CASSPRALAGGPVSYNEQFF. CDR3 nucleotide sequence: TGTGCCAGCAGCCCCCGGGCCCTAGCGGGGGGGCCCGTCTCCTACAATGAGCAGTTCTTC. The full variable domain, in which reference TRBV9 and TRBJ2-1 provide the parts outside the CDR3, is DSGVTQTPKHLITATGQRVTLRCSPRSGDLSVYWYQQSLDQGLQFLIQYYNGEERAKGNILERFSAQQFPDLHSELNLSSLELGDSALYFCASSPRALAGGPVSYNEQFFGPGTRLTVL.

The CDR3 loop is CASSSLQGSGYTF. Here the CDR3 DNA reads TGTGCCAGCAGCTCCCTTCAGGGCAGTGGCTACACCTTC. The V call is TRBV7-9, the J call TRBJ1-2; perhaps TRBD1 as D (5 bases). Germline lookup yields CDR1 SEHNR and CDR2 FQNEAQ (reference sequence). This CDR3 contains 13 residues. Trimming stripped 4 bases from V and 7 bases from J, with 13 bases between.

The chain links TRBV7-2 to TRBJ2-7; D perhaps matches TRBD1 (5 bases). V lost 5 bases, J lost 4 bases, and 15 bases lay in between. Germline-derived CDR1 and CDR2 are SGHTA and FQGNSA. This CDR3 is built from 14 residues. CDR3 DNA: TGTGCCAGCAGCCCGGTTGTAGGGGAATACGAGCAGTACTTC. Its protein is CASSPVVGEYEQYF.

This clone is a singleton in its sample. The CDR3 region has the DNA TGTGCCAGCAGCCGGCAGGGGTTAGTAGCTTTCTTT. Amino acid sequence: CASSRQGLVAFF. The V gene is TRBV5-4, the J gene TRBJ1-1; D is possibly TRBD1 (6 bases). CDR1 is SGHNT and CDR2 is YYREEE in the germline V gene (reference sequence). The V gene lost 4 bases and the J gene lost 10 bases, with 14 bases spanning the gap. The CDR3 has 12 amino acids.

This rearrangement joins TRBV7-2 to TRBJ2-3, with D possibly being TRBD2 (5 bases). This CDR3 spans 15 amino acids. Deletions cut 2 bases from V and 2 bases from J, with 11 bases between. The germline V gene has CDR1 SGHTA and CDR2 FQGNSA. CDR3 DNA: TGTGCCAGCAGCTTAAACGGGATCCTCACAGATACGCAGTATTTT. Translation: CASSLNGILTDTQYF.

The chain links TRBV6-5 to TRBJ2-4; D is uncertain. The V and J ends lost 4 bases and 5 bases respectively, with 12 bases between them. The CDR3 is made up of 14 amino acids. Looked up from germline, CDR1 is MNHEY and CDR2 is SVGAGI. The CDR3 loop reads CASSSADVENIQYF. The CDR3 DNA follows: TGTGCCAGCAGTTCCGCGGATGTGGAAAACATTCAGTACTTC.

The V and J genes are TRBV7-2 and TRBJ1-6; D may be TRBD1 (5 bases). V was cut by 2 bases and J by 7 bases, with 12 bases left in between. Germline assignment: CDR1 SGHTA and CDR2 FQGNSA. CDR3 length: 15 amino acids. Here the CDR3 reads CASSLQPGRNSPLHF. The CDR3 coding sequence is TGTGCCAGCAGCTTACAGCCAGGGAGGAATTCACCCCTCCACTTT.

The chain carries TRBV4-3 and TRBJ1-4; TRBD1 matches at 7 bases. CDR3 length equals 18 residues. The germline CDR1 and CDR2 sequences are LGHNA and YSLEER. Trimming cost V 0 bases and J 4 bases; bases outside gene matches: 11. The CDR3 DNA sequence: TGCGCCAGCAGCCAAGATAGAGGGGGCGGCCTGGTTAATGAAAAACTGTTTTTT. This gives the protein CASSQDRGGGLVNEKLFF.

This chain uses TRBV10-2 with TRBJ2-1, with TRBD2 matching over 9 bases. Trimming cost V 2 bases and J 13 bases; bases outside gene matches: 6. Per the germline V gene, CDR1 is WSHSY and CDR2 is SAAADI. The CDR3 is 13 amino acids. The CDR3 DNA reads TGCGCCAGCAGTGAGGTTACAGCGGGGGGCCAGTTCTTC. Translating it yields CASSEVTAGGQFF.

The chain uses TRBV5-8 and TRBJ2-3; TRBD1 is a possible D gene (6 bases). Trimming removed 2 bases from V and 0 bases from J, with 19 bases in between. The CDR3 length is 18 residues. CDR1 SGHTS and CDR2 YDEGEE come from the germline V gene. In nucleotides, the CDR3 is TGTGCCAGCAGCTTTCAGACAGGACCTGTTCCTAGCACAGATACGCAGTATTTT. This sequence encodes CASSFQTGPVPSTDTQYF.

The sample holds one count of this clone. The gene calls are TRBV24-1 and TRBJ1-4; the D is unclear. Germline CDR1 and CDR2: KGHDR and SFDVKD. V gave up 11 bases and J gave up 8 bases, with 20 bases separating them. This CDR3 region has 14 residues. The CDR3, as DNA: TGTGCCAACCGCCGAGGGAAGCTCGGGGAAAAACTGTTTTTT. The encoded protein is CANRRGKLGEKLFF.

This clone was picked up a small number of times. This sequence joins TRBV7-9 and TRBJ1-6; TRBD1 is a possible D gene (6 bases). CDR3 length: 15 amino acids. V gave up 1 base and J gave up 7 bases, with 11 bases separating them. CDR1 and CDR2 from the germline V gene are SEHNR and FQNEAQ (reference sequence). CDR3 loop: CASSLDAGANSPLHF. The CDR3 DNA reads TGTGCCAGCAGCTTAGACGCAGGGGCCAATTCACCCCTCCACTTT.

The chain joins TRBV9 to TRBJ1-6; possible D gene TRBD1, 6 bases. This CDR3 is built from 17 residues. CDR1 is SGDLS and CDR2 is YYNGEE in the germline V gene. Between the trimmed V and J ends, which lost 9 bases and 0 bases, there was a span of 19 bases. The CDR3 bases are TGTGCCAATCCCCTCTCGCAGGGGAGCTCCTATAATTCACCCCTCCACTTT. It encodes CANPLSQGSSYNSPLHF.

This rearrangement joins TRBV6-6 to TRBJ1-5; the D gene is possibly TRBD1 (5 bases). Trimming cost V 7 bases and J 6 bases, with 13 bases left between them. Germline CDR1 MNHNY, CDR2 SVGAGI (reference sequence). This CDR3 spans 13 amino acids. CDR3 sequence: CASTWGGGQPQHF. CDR3 sequence (DNA): TGTGCCAGCACATGGGGCGGCGGTCAGCCCCAGCATTTT.

This chain connects TRBV5-5 to TRBJ2-1; weak D call: TRBD1 (6 bases). This CDR3 is built from 14 residues. Germline CDR1 and CDR2: SGHKS and YYEKEE (reference sequence). The V end lost 7 bases, the J end lost 9 bases, and 20 bases lay between the germline ends. CDR3: CASVKAGAGGEQFF. CDR3 coding DNA: TGTGCCAGCGTAAAAGCAGGGGCTGGGGGTGAGCAGTTCTTC.

The chain couples TRBV9 to TRBJ1-2; D possibly corresponds to TRBD1 (6 bases). Deletions cut 4 bases from V and 3 bases from J, with 16 bases between. The length of the CDR3 is 15 residues. CDR1 and CDR2 from the germline V gene are SGDLS and YYNGEE. CDR3 loop: CASSHKQGSYYGYTF. The DNA of the CDR3 is TGTGCCAGCAGCCACAAGCAGGGGTCGTACTATGGCTACACCTTC.

The chain links TRBV5-4 to TRBJ1-1; TRBD1 agrees at 7 bases. Germline CDR1 SGHNT, CDR2 YYREEE (reference sequence). There are 14 residues in the CDR3. V was clipped by 4 bases and J by 4 bases; unmatched bases: 7. The CDR3, as DNA: TGTGCCAGCAGCGAGAGACAGGGAGTCACTGAAGCTTTCTTT. Translated, it gives CASSERQGVTEAFF.

V usage is TRBV10-3 and J usage is TRBJ2-1; D gene uncertain. The ends were cut back, 2 bases at V and 7 bases at J, with 12 bases in the middle. The germline gives CDR1 ENHRY, CDR2 SYGVKD. The CDR3 has 14 amino acids. The CDR3 nucleotides are TGTGCCATCAGTGAGCCTATAAGTGGTAATGAGCAGTTCTTC. This sequence encodes CAISEPISGNEQFF.

The CDR3 region is CASSNQGNYGYTF. The CDR3 DNA is TGTGCCAGCAGTAATCAGGGCAACTATGGCTACACCTTC. The chain couples TRBV21-1 to TRBJ1-2; whether TRBD1, the table's D call, matches the DNA was not checked. TRBV21-1 is classified as a pseudogene. The CDR3 contains 13 residues.

The chain has TRBV18 and TRBJ2-1, with TRBD2 identical over 8 bases. The CDR3 extends over 20 amino acids. With 3 bases clipped from V and 0 bases from J, the junction kept 16 bases outside the gene matches. Germline CDR1 reads KGHSH; CDR2 reads LQKENI. CDR3 residues: CASSPRSAGGGISSYNEQFF. CDR3 in DNA: TGTGCCAGCTCACCGCGCTCGGCTGGCGGGGGGATCAGCTCCTACAATGAGCAGTTCTTC.

The chain has TRBV4-3 and TRBJ1-2; 8 nucleotides agree with TRBD1. CDR3 size: 14 residues. Trimming took 0 bases from V and 6 from J; bases not matched to a gene: 3. Germline V gene sequence: CDR1 LGHNA, CDR2 YSLEER. The CDR3 spells CASSQEDRAHGYTF. The CDR3 DNA is TGCGCCAGCAGCCAAGAGGACAGGGCCCATGGCTACACCTTC.

The V gene is TRBV7-8, the J gene TRBJ1-4; TRBD1 might be the D (6 bases). Looked up from germline, CDR1 is SGHVS and CDR2 is FQNEAQ. Between the trimmed V and J ends, which lost 1 base and 4 bases, there was a span of 16 bases. This CDR3 region has 17 residues. This chain's CDR3 is CASSLGRVGAINEKLFF. DNA of the CDR3: TGTGCCAGCAGCTTAGGCAGGGTGGGGGCCATTAATGAAAAACTGTTTTTT.

The chain has TRBV7-3 and TRBJ2-3; 10 bases agree with TRBD2. This CDR3 has 16 residues. After removal of 2 bases from V and 5 bases from J, the junction contained 7 bases not matched to a gene. Germline loops: CDR1 SGHTA, CDR2 FQGTGA. CDR3 nucleotides: TGTGCCAGCAGCTTACAAGCGGGGGGGCCACGAGATACGCAGTATTTT. Translating gives CASSLQAGGPRDTQYF.

This clone was found a few times. The rearrangement joins TRBV7-2 to TRBJ1-1; D is uncertain. Trimming removed 3 bases at V and 5 bases at J, with 10 bases between. The CDR3 totals 13 residues. Germline CDR1 and CDR2: SGHTA and FQGNSA. The CDR3 bases are TGTGCCAGCAGCTTTGGGTGGGCGACTGAAGCTTTCTTT. Amino acid sequence: CASSFGWATEAFF.

The chain has TRBV10-2 and TRBJ2-3, with 8 bases aligning to TRBD2. The CDR3 contains 13 residues. V was clipped by 6 bases and J by 1 base; unmatched bases: 0. The germline gives CDR1 WSHSY, CDR2 SAAADI. The CDR3: CASRTSGTDTQYF. In DNA form, the CDR3 reads TGCGCCAGCAGGACTAGCGGCACAGATACGCAGTATTTT.

This clone was observed a single time. The CDR3 is CASSISRGIEQYF. Written as DNA, the CDR3 is TGTGCCAGTAGTATAAGTCGGGGGATCGAGCAGTACTTC. V gene TRBV19 combines with J gene TRBJ2-7; D is perhaps TRBD2 (6 bases). The germline CDR1 and CDR2 sequences are LNHDA and SQIVND (reference sequence). Trimming cost V 2 bases and J 6 bases, with 11 bases left between them. The CDR3 totals 13 residues.

This clone was detected only once. The chain carries TRBV6-1 and TRBJ2-2; 12 bases are a match to TRBD2. J gave up 1 base and V 3 bases, and 3 bases lay outside the gene matches. Germline V lookup: CDR1 MNHNS, CDR2 SASEGT. CDR3 length equals 17 residues. The CDR3 spells CASSDGTSGRNTGELFF. The CDR3 nucleotides read TGTGCCAGCAGTGACGGGACTAGCGGGCGGAACACCGGGGAGCTGTTTTTT.

The chain links TRBV5-4 to TRBJ1-1, with D perhaps matching TRBD1 (6 bases). The CDR3 is 13 amino acids. Trimming removed 2 bases from V and 5 bases from J, with 10 bases in between. Germline CDR1 is SGHNT and CDR2 is YYREEE (reference sequence). CDR3 residues: CASSFRTVTEAFF. In DNA form, the CDR3 reads TGTGCCAGCAGCTTTAGGACAGTGACTGAAGCTTTCTTT.

The chain joins TRBV12-3 or TRBV12-4 to TRBJ1-2, with D hard to call. Between the trimmed V and J ends, which lost 2 bases and 7 bases, there was a span of 8 bases. The CDR3 has 12 amino acids. The CDR3 DNA is TGTGCCAGCAGTTTATTGAGAGGTGGCTACACCTTC. As protein: CASSLLRGGYTF.

This clone occurred once. The CDR3 coding sequence is TGTGCCAGCAGCCAGACAGGGCATGAGCAGTTCTTC. Its protein is CASSQTGHEQFF. The rearrangement joins TRBV7-2 to TRBJ2-1, with 7 positions matching TRBD1. Germline values: CDR1 SGHTA, CDR2 FQGNSA. With 5 bases clipped from V and 8 bases from J, the junction kept 3 bases outside the gene matches. The CDR3 has 12 amino acids.

V is TRBV6-2 or TRBV6-3 and J is TRBJ1-1; D is perhaps TRBD1 (5 bases). CDR1 is MNHEY and CDR2 is SVGEGT in the germline V gene. The V gene lost 2 bases and the J gene lost 4 bases, with 11 bases spanning the gap. The length of the CDR3 is 14 residues. The CDR3 is CASSYRGWGTEAFF. The CDR3 nucleotides are TGTGCCAGCAGTTACAGGGGTTGGGGCACTGAAGCTTTCTTT.

The rearrangement links TRBV4-3 to TRBJ2-1; weak D call: TRBD1 (5 bases). CDR1 and CDR2 (germline): LGHNA, YSLEER. This CDR3 contains 16 residues. Trimming pared 0 bases from V and 2 bases from J, leaving 11 bases between. DNA for the CDR3: TGCGCCAGCAGCCAAGACAGGGTCATCCCCTACAATGAGCAGTTCTTC. Protein sequence: CASSQDRVIPYNEQFF.